Listed here is a single T cell receptor (beta chain). Its cognate antigen is unknown. The data are from a study of early T cells in non-severe SARS-CoV-2 infection. Across the whole study: Bulk RNA isolated from unsorted whole blood underwent sequencing; chains were not paired. Findings and caveats of the study: Matching with VDJdb favored anti-spike CD8 responses (missing private and CD4 specificities).

Individual cDNA molecules received unique molecular identifiers during library preparation. TCRdb analysed the 5' RACE reads with MiXCR anew, one entry per CDR3 protein. This table holds fewer than 85,000 distinct CDR3 sequences, about 15% found once. The sequence derives from an adult who was a healthcare worker with PCR-confirmed SARS-CoV-2 infection or an uninfected control (not recorded which). Sequenced: whole blood.

CDR3 region: CSVETSYYNEQFF. DNA of the CDR3: TGCAGCGTTGAAACTAGCTACTACAATGAGCAGTTCTTC. The chain recombines TRBV29-1 with TRBJ2-1, with a weak D call TRBD2 (6 bases). CDR1 is SQVTM and CDR2 is ANQGSEA in the germline V gene. The CDR3 runs 13 residues. With 2 bases removed from V and 3 bases from J, the gap between germline ends came to 8 bases.